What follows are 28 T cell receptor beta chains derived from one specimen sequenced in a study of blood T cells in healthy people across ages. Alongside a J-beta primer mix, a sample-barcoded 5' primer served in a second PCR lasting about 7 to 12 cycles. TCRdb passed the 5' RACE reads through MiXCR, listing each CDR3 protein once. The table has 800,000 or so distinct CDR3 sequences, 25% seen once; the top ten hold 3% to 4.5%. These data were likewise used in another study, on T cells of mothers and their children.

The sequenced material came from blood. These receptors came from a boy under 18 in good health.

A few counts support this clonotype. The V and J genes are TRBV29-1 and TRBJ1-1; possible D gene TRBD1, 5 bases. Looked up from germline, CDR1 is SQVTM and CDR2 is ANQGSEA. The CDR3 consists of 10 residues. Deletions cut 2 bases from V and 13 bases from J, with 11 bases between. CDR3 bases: TGCAGCGTTGAATGGGGCTTGGGTTTCTTT. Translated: CSVEWGLGFF. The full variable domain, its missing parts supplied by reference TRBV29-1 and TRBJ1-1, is SAVISQKPSRDICQRGTSLTIQCQVDSQVTMMFWYRQQPGQSLTLIATANQGSEATYESGFVIDKFPISRPNLTFSTLTVSNMSPEDSSIYLCSVEWGLGFFGQGTRLTVV.

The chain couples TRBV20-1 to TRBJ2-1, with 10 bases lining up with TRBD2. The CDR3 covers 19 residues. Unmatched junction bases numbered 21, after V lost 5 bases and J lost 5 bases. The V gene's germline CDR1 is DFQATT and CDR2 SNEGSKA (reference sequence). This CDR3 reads CSAPRASGSSVGVDNEQFF. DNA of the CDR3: TGCAGTGCTCCGAGGGCTAGCGGGAGCAGTGTGGGAGTGGACAATGAGCAGTTCTTC.

CDR3 region: CASSGRGSSYEQYF. CDR3 DNA sequence: TGTGCCAGCAGTGGGCGGGGCAGCTCCTACGAGCAGTACTTC. The J gene is TRBJ2-7, the V gene TRBV7-2; TRBD2 is a possible D gene (6 bases). CDR3 size: 14 residues. The V end lost 6 bases, the J end lost 0 bases, and 12 bases lay between the germline ends. Germline-derived CDR1 and CDR2 are SGHTA and FQGNSA.

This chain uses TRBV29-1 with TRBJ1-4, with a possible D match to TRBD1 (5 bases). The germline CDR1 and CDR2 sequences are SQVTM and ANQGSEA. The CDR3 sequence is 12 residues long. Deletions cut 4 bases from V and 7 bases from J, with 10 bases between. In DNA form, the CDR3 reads TGCAGCGTTGCGGGGGACGGTGAAAAACTGTTTTTT. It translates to CSVAGDGEKLFF.

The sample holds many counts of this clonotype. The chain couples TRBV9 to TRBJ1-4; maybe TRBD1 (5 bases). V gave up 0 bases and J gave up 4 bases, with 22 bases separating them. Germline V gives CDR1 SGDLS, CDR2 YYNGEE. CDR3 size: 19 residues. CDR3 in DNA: TGTGCCAGCAGCGTAGTTGATATAGGCTGGGACGGAAATAATGAAAAACTGTTTTTT. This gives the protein CASSVVDIGWDGNNEKLFF.

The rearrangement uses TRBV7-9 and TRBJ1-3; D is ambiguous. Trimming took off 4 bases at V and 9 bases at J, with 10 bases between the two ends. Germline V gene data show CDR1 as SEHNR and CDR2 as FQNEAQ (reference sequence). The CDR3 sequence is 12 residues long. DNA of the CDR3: TGTGCCAGCAGCTCGTGGGAGAGCACCATATATTTT. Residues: CASSSWESTIYF.

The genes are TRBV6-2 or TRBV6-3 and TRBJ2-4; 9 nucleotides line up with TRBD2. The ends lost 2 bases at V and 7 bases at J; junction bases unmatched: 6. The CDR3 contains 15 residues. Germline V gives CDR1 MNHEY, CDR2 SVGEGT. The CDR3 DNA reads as TGTGCCAGCAGTTACCGCGGGGGGGATCCGAACATTCAGTACTTC. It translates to CASSYRGGDPNIQYF.

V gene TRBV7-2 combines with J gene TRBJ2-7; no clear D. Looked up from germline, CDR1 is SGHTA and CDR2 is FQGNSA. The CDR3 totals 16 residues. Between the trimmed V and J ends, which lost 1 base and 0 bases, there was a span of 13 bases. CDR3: CASSLVASVSSYEQYF. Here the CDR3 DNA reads TGTGCCAGCAGCTTAGTGGCGTCAGTTAGCTCCTACGAGCAGTACTTC.

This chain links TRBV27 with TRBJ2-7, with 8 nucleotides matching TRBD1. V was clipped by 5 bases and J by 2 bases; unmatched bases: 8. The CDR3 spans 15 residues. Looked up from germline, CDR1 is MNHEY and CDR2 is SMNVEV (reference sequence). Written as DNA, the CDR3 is TGTGCCAGCAGTCCTTGGACAGGGCGGGCCTACGAGCAGTACTTC. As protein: CASSPWTGRAYEQYF.

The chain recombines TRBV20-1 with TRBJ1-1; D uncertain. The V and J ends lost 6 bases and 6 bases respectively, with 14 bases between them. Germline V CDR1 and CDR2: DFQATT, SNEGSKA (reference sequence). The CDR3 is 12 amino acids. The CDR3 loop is CSAIGRESEAFF. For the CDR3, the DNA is TGCAGTGCCATAGGGAGAGAGTCTGAAGCTTTCTTT.

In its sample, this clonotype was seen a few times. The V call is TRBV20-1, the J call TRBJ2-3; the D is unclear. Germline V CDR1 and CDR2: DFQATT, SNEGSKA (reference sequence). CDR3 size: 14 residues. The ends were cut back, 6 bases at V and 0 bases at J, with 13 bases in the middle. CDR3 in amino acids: CSAPLLGSTDTQYF. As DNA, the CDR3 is TGCAGTGCACCCCTACTCGGAAGCACAGATACGCAGTATTTT.

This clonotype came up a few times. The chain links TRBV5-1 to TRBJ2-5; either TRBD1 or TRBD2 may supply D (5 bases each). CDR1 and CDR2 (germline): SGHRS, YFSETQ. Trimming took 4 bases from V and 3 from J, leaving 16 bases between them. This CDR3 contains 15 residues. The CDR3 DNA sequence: TGCGCCAGCAGCGTCGGGGCCCTGGGGGAAGAGACCCAGTACTTC. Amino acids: CASSVGALGEETQYF.

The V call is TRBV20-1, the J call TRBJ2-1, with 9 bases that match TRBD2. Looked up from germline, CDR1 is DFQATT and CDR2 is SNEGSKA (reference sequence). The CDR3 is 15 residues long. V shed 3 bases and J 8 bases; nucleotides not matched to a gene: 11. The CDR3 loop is CSASEAGLASDEQFF. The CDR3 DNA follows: TGCAGTGCTAGTGAGGCGGGACTAGCCTCGGATGAGCAGTTCTTC.

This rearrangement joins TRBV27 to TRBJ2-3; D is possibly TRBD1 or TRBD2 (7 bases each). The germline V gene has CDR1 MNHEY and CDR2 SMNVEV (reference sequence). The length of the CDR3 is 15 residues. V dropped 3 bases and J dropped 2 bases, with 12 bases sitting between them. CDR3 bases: TGTGCCAGCAGTTTGACAGGGAGGGACACAGATACGCAGTATTTT. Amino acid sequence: CASSLTGRDTDTQYF.

CDR3 loop: CASATEPHRELFF. The CDR3 nucleotides are TGTGCCAGCGCGACAGAACCCCACCGGGAGCTGTTTTTT. V and J are TRBV6-4 and TRBJ2-2; D is possibly TRBD1 (5 bases). This CDR3 region has 13 residues. V was shortened by 8 bases and J by 9 bases, with 16 bases between the two germline ends. CDR1 and CDR2 (germline): MRHNA, SNTAGT.

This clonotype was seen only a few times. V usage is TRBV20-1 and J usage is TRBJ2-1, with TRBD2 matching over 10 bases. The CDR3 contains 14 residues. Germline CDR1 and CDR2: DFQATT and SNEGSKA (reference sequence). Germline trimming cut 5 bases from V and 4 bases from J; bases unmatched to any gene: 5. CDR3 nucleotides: TGCAGTGCTCGTAAGACTAGCGGGTACAATGAGCAGTTCTTC. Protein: CSARKTSGYNEQFF.

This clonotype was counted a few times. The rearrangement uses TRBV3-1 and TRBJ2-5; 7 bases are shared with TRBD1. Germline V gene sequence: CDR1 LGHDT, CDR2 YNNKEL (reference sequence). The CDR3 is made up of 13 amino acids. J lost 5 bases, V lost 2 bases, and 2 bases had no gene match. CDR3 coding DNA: TGTGCCAGCAGCCAAAGGGGGCTGGAGACCCAGTACTTC. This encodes CASSQRGLETQYF.

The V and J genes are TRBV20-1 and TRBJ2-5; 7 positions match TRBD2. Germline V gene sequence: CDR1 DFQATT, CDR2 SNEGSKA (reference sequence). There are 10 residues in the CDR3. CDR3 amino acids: CRTSRETQYF. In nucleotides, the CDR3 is TGCAGGACTAGCCGAGAGACCCAGTACTTC.

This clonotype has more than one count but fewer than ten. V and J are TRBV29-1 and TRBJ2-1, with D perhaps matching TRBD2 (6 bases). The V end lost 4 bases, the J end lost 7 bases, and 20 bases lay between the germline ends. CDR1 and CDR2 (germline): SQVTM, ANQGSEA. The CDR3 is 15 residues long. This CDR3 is CSVGVRLVGNNEQFF. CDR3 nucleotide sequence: TGCAGCGTTGGTGTCAGACTAGTAGGTAATAATGAGCAGTTCTTC.

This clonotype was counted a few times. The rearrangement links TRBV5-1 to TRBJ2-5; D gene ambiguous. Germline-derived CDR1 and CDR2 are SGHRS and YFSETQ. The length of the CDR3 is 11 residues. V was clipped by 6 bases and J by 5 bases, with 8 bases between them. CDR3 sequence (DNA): TGCGCCAGCATGGCAGCCGAGACCCAGTACTTC. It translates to CASMAAETQYF.

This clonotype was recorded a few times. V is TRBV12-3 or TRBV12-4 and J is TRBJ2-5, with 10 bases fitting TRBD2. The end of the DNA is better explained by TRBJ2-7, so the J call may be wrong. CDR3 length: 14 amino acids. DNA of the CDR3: TGTGCCAGCAGTTTTAATCTAGCGGGGGACGAGCAGTACTTC. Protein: CASSFNLAGDEQYF.

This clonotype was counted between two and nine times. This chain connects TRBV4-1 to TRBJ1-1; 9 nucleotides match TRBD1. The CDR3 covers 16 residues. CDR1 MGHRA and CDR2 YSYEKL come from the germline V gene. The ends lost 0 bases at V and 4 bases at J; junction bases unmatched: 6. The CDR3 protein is CASSQEAGQGLTEAFF. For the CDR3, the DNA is TGCGCCAGCAGCCAAGAAGCGGGACAGGGCCTCACTGAAGCTTTCTTT.

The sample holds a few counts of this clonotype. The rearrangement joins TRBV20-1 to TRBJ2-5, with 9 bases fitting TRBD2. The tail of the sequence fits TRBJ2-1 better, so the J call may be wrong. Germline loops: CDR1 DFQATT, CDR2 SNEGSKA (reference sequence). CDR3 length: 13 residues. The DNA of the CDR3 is TGCAGTGCATTAGCGGGAGAGGGCAATGAGCAGTTCTTC. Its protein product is CSALAGEGNEQFF.

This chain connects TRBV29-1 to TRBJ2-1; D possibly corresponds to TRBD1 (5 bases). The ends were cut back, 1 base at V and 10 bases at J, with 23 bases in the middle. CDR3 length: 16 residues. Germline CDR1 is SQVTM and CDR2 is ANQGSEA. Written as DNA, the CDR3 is TGCAGCGTTGAAGTGGTATCTGGGGCGCTTAGTGGGGAGCAGTTCTTC. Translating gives CSVEVVSGALSGEQFF.

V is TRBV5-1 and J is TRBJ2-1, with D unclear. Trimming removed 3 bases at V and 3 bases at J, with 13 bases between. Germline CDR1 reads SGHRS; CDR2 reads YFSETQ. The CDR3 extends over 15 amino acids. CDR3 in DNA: TGCGCCAGCAGCTGGACCAGCAGAGTCTACAATGAGCAGTTCTTC. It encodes CASSWTSRVYNEQFF.

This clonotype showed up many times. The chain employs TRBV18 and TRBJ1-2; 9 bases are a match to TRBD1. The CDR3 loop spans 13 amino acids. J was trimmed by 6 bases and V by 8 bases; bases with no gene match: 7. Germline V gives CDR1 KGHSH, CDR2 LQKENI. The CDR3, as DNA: TGTGCCAGCAGTCCGGGACAGGGAGATGGCTACACCTTC. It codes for CASSPGQGDGYTF.

The CDR3 DNA reads as TGTGCCAGCAGCTCGACCCTCCAGGGGCCTGGCTACACCTTC. Protein product: CASSSTLQGPGYTF. The chain couples TRBV7-2 to TRBJ1-2, with D possibly TRBD1 on 6 matching bases. Trimming shortened V by 4 bases and J by 7 bases, and 16 bases separated the two germline ends. Germline-derived CDR1 and CDR2 are SGHTA and FQGNSA. CDR3 length: 14 residues.

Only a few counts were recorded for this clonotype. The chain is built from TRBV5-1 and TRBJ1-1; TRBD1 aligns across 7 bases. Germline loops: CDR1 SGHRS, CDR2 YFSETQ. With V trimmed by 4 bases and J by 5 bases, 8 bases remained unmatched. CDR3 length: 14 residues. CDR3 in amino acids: CASSLGQDGTEAFF. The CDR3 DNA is TGCGCCAGCAGCCTAGGACAGGATGGGACTGAAGCTTTCTTT. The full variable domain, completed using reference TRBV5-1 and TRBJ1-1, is KAGVTQTPRYLIKTRGQQVTLSCSPISGHRSVSWYQQTPGQGLQFLFEYFSETQRNKGNFPGRFSGRQFSNSRSEMNVSTLELGDSALYLCASSLGQDGTEAFFGQGTRLTVV.